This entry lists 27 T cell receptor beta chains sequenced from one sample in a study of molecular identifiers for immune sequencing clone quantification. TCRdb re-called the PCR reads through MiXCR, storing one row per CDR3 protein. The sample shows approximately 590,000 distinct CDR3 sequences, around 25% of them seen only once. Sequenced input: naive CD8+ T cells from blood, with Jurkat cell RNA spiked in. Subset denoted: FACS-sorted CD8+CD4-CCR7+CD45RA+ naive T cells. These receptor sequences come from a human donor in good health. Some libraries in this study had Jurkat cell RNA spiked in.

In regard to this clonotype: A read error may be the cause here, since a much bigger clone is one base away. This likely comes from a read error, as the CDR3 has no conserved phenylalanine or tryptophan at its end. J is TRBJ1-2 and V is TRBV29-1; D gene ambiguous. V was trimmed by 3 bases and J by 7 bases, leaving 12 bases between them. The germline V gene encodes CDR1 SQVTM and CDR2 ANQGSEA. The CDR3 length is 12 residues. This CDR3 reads CSVDGQATGYTI. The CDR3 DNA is TGCAGCGTTGACGGTCAGGCGACTGGCTACACCATC.

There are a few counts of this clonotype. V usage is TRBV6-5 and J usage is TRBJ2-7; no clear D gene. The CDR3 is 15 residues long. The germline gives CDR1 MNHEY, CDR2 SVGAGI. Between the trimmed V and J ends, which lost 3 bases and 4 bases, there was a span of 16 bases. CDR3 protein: CASSYALGREYEQYF. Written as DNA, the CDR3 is TGTGCCAGCAGTTATGCCCTGGGAAGGGAATACGAGCAGTACTTC.

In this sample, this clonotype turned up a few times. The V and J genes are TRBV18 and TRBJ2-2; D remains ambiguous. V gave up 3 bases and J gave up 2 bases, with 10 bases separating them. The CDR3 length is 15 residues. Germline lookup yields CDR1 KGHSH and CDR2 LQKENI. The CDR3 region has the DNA TGTGCCAGCTCACCCCATCCCGCAAACACCGGGGAGCTGTTTTTT. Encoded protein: CASSPHPANTGELFF.

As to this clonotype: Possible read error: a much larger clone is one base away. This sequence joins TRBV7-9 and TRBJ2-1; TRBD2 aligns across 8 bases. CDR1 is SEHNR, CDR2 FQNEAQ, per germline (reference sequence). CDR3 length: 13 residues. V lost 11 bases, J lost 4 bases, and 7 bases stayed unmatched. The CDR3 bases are TGTGCCTGTAGCGGGAATAGGTACAATGAGCAGTTCTTC. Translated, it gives CACSGNRYNEQFF.

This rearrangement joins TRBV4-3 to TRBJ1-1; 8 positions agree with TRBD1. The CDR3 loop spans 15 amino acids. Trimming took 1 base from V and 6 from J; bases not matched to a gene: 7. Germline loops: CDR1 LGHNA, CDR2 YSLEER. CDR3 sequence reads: CASSQGSGGWAEAFF. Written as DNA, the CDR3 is TGCGCCAGCAGCCAAGGCTCAGGGGGCTGGGCTGAAGCTTTCTTT.

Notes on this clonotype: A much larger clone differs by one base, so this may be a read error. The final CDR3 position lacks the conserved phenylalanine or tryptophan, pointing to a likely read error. The CDR3 coding sequence is TGTGCCAGCAGTTACGAGGGGAGTGAGGGGGCGAAGACCCAGTACCTC. Residues: CASSYEGSEGAKTQYL. The chain recombines TRBV6-5 with TRBJ2-5, with 7 bases aligning to TRBD1. This CDR3 region has 16 residues. CDR1 MNHEY and CDR2 SVGAGI come from the germline V gene. V shed 2 bases, J shed 6 bases, and the junction held 12 bases outside the gene matches.

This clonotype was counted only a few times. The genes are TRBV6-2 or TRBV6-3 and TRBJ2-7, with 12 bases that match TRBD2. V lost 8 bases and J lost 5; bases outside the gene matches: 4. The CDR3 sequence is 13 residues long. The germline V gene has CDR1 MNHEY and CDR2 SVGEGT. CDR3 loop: CASLAGGRHEQYF. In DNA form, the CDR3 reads TGTGCCAGCCTAGCGGGGGGGCGCCACGAGCAGTACTTC.

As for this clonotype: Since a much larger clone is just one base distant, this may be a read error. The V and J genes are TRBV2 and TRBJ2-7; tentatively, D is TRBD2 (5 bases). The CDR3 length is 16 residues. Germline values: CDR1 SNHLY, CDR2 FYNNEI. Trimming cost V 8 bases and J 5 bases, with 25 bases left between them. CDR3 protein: CASAPGSVAPSDEQYF. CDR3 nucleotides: TGTGCCAGCGCACCGGGTAGCGTGGCCCCGTCCGACGAGCAGTACTTC.

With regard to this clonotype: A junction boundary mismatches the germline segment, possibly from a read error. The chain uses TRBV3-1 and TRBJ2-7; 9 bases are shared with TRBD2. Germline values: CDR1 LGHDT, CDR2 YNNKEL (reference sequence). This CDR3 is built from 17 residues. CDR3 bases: TGTGCCAGCAGCCAGGACAGAGCGGGGGGCCAATCCTCCGAGCAGTACTTC. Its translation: CASSQDRAGGQSSEQYF.

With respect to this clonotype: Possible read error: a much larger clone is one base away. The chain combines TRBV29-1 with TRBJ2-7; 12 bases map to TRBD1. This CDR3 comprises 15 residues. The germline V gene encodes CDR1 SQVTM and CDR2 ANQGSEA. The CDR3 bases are TGCAGAGTCTCGGACGGGACAGGGGGCGGTTACGAGCAGTACTTC. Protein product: CRVSDGTGGGYEQYF.

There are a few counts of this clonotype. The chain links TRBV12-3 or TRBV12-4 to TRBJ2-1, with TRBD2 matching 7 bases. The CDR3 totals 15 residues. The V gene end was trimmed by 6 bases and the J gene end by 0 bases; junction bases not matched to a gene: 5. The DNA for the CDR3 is TGTGCCAGCAGGCTTTGGGGGGGCTCCTACAATGAGCAGTTCTTC. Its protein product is CASRLWGGSYNEQFF.

This CDR3 reads CASSRGGPNQPQHF. The CDR3, as DNA: TGTGCCAGCAGCAGGGGTGGTCCTAATCAGCCCCAGCATTTT. The chain joins TRBV7-9 to TRBJ1-5; possibly TRBD1 for D (5 bases). This CDR3 is 14 amino acids long. Deletions cut 5 bases from V and 4 bases from J, with 12 bases between. From germline, CDR1 is SEHNR and CDR2 FQNEAQ (reference sequence).

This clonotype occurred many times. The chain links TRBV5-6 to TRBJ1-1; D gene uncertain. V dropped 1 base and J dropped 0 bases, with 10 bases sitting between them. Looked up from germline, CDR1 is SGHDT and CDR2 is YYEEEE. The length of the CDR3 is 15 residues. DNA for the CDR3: TGTGCCAGCAGCTTGTCTGCAGCTATGAACACTGAAGCTTTCTTT. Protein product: CASSLSAAMNTEAFF.

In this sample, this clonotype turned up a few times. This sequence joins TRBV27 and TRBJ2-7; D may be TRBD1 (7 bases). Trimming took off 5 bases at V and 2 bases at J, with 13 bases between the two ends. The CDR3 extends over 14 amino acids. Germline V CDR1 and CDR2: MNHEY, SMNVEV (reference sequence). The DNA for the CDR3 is TGTGCCAGCAGTCCGTCCAGGGGGGCCTACGAGCAGTACTTC. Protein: CASSPSRGAYEQYF.

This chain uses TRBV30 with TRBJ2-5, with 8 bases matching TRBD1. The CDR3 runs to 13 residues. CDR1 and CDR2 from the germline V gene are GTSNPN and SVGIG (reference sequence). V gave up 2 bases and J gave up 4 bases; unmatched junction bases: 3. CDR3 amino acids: CAWSLTGGETQYF. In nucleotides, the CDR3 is TGTGCCTGGAGTCTTACAGGGGGAGAGACCCAGTACTTC.

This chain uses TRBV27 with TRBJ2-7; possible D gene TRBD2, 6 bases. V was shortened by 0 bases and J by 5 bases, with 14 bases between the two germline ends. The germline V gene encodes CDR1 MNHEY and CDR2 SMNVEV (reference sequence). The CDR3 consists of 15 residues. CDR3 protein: CASSLSGDGGDEQYF. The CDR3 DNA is TGTGCCAGCAGTTTATCCGGGGACGGGGGAGACGAGCAGTACTTC.

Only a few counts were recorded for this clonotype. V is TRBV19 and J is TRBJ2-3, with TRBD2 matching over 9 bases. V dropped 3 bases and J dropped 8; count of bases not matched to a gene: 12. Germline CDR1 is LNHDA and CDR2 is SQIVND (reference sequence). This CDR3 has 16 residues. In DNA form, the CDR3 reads TGTGCCAGTAGTATGGGCGGGAGGGCCCTCAAAGGTACGCAGTATTTT. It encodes CASSMGGRALKGTQYF.

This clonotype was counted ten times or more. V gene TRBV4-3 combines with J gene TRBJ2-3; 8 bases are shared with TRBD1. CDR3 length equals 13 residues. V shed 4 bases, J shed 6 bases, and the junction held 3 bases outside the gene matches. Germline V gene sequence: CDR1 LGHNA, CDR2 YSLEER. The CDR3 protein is CASSPAGGDTQYF. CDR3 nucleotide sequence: TGCGCCAGCAGCCCCGCAGGGGGCGATACGCAGTATTTT.

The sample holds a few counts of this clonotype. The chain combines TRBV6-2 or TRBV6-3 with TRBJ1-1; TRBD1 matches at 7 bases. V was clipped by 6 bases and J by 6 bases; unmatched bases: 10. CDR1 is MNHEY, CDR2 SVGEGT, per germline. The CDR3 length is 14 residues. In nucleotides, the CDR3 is TGTGCCAGCAGCCTGACAGGGTTGGACGCTGAAGCTTTCTTT. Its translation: CASSLTGLDAEAFF.

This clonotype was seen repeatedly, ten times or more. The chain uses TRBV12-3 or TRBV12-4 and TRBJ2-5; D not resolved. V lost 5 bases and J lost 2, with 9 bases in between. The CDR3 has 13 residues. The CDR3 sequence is CASSGYLQETQYF. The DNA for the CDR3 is TGTGCCAGCAGTGGATACTTGCAAGAGACCCAGTACTTC.

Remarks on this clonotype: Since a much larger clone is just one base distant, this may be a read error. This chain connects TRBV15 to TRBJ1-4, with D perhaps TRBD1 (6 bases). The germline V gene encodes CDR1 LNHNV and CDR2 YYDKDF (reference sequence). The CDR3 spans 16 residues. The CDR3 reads CATSRPLGGLDEKLLF. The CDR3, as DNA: TGTGCCACCAGCAGACCCCTAGGGGGGCTTGATGAAAAACTGCTTTTT.

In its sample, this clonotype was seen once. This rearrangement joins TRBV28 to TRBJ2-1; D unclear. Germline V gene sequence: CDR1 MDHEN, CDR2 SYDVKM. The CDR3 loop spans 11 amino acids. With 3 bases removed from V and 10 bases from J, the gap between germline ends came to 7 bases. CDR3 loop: CASSFSMEQFF. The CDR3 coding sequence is TGTGCCAGCAGTTTTTCCATGGAGCAGTTCTTC.

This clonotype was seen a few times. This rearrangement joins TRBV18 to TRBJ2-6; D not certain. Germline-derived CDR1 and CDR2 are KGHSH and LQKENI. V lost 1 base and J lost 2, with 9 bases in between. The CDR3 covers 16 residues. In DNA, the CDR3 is TGTGCCAGCTCACCACTCGAATCGCCTGGGGCCAACGTCCTGACTTTC. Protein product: CASSPLESPGANVLTF. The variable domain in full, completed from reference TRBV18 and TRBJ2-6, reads NAGVMQNPRHLVRRRGQEARLRCSPMKGHSHVYWYRQLPEEGLKFMVYLQKENIIDESGMPKERFSAEFPKEGPSILRIQQVVRGDSAAYFCASSPLESPGANVLTFGAGSRLTVL.

The CDR3 loop is CSARGFRTGGYTATQYF. CDR3 nucleotide sequence: TGCAGTGCTAGAGGCTTCAGGACAGGGGGCTACACAGCCACCCAGTACTTC. The gene calls are TRBV20-1 and TRBJ2-5; 11 bases map to TRBD1. This CDR3 contains 17 residues. Germline V lookup: CDR1 DFQATT, CDR2 SNEGSKA (reference sequence). Germline trimming cut 1 base from V and 8 bases from J; bases unmatched to any gene: 15.

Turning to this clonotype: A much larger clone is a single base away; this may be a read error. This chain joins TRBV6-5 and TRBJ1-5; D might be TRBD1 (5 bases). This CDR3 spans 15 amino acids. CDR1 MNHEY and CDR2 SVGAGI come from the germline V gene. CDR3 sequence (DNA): TGTGCCAGCAGTTCGGGGACGGTGGGAGATCAGACCCAGCATTTT. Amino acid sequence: CASSSGTVGDQTQHF.

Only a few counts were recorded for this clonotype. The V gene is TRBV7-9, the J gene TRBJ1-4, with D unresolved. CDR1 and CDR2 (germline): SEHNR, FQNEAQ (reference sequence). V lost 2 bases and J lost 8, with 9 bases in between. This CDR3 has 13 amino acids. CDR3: CASSLLGKEKLFF. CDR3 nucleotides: TGTGCCAGCAGCTTATTGGGGAAAGAAAAACTGTTTTTT.

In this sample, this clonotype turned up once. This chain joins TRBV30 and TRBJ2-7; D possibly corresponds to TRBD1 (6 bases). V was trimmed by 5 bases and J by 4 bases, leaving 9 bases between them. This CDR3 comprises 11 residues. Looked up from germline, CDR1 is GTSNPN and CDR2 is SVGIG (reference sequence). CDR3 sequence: CAWGQNYEQYF. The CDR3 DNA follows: TGTGCCTGGGGACAGAATTACGAGCAGTACTTC. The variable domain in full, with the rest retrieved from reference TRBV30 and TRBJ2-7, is SQTIHQWPATLVQPVGSPLSLECTVEGTSNPNLYWYRQAAGRGLQLLFYSVGIGQISSEVPQNLSASRPQDRQFILSSKKLLLSDSGFYLCAWGQNYEQYFGPGTRLTVT.